These 16 T cell receptor beta chains came from one sample sequenced in a study of neurological immune-mediated disorders. TCRdb processed the 5' RACE reads anew with MiXCR; each CDR3 protein has one entry. The table lists fewer than 80,000 distinct CDR3 sequences, 4% to 6% of them singletons, with around 2.8% in the top ten. Material for sequencing was PBMCs. These receptors all come from a woman aged 25-40 years with multiple sclerosis.

This clonotype occurred many times. At one boundary the junction diverges from the germline segment, which might be a read error. This sequence joins TRBV27 and TRBJ1-5; D is unresolved. Germline loops: CDR1 MNHEY, CDR2 SMNVEV (reference sequence). The CDR3 covers 13 residues. This CDR3 is CASSLSWNQPQNF. DNA of the CDR3: TGTGCCAGCAGTTTATCTTGGAATCAGCCCCAGAATTTT.

This clonotype was counted many times. The genes are TRBV5-1 and TRBJ2-1; TRBD1 might be the D (6 bases). V was shortened by 4 bases and J by 0 bases, with 8 bases between the two germline ends. The CDR3 has 14 residues. CDR1 and CDR2 from the germline V gene are SGHRS and YFSETQ. This CDR3 is CASSKDSSYNEQFF. The CDR3 nucleotides read TGCGCCAGCAGCAAGGACAGCTCCTACAATGAGCAGTTCTTC.

This clonotype was counted at least ten times. This chain uses TRBV5-1 with TRBJ2-7; D is tentatively TRBD1 or TRBD2 (6 bases each). The length of the CDR3 is 15 residues. V was trimmed by 4 bases and J by 2 bases, leaving 16 bases between them. Germline V CDR1 and CDR2: SGHRS, YFSETQ. CDR3 coding DNA: TGCGCCAGCAGCCCAGGCAGGGGAGGAACCTACGAGCAGTACTTC. It translates to CASSPGRGGTYEQYF.

As for this clonotype: Being one base from a much bigger clone, this may be a read error. This sequence joins TRBV28 and TRBJ1-6; 9 bases line up with TRBD1. This CDR3 is built from 13 residues. CDR1 is MDHEN and CDR2 is SYDVKM in the germline V gene. Here the CDR3 reads CATSDRGTSPPNF. CDR3 DNA sequence: TGTGCCACCTCGGACAGGGGTACTTCACCCCCCAACTTT.

The chain employs TRBV7-9 and TRBJ1-5; perhaps TRBD1 as D (5 bases). V lost 9 bases and J lost 0, with 9 bases in between. The germline V gene has CDR1 SEHNR and CDR2 FQNEAQ (reference sequence). There are 13 residues in the CDR3. The CDR3 DNA sequence: TGTGCCAGGACAGTCTCTAGCAATCAGCCCCAGCATTTT. Its translation: CARTVSSNQPQHF.

This clonotype was detected ten times or more. The chain combines TRBV7-3 with TRBJ2-1, with 7 positions matching TRBD1. The CDR3 spans 15 residues. The trim removed 5 bases at V and 6 bases at J, leaving 10 bases unmatched. Germline CDR1 SGHTA, CDR2 FQGTGA. The CDR3 here is CASSRGTALGNEQFF. Written as DNA, the CDR3 is TGTGCCAGCAGCCGAGGGACAGCCCTCGGCAATGAGCAGTTCTTC.

The table lists this clonotype with many counts. The chain carries TRBV4-1 and TRBJ1-2, with TRBD1 matching over 8 bases. The CDR3 spans 19 residues. V trimming: 4 bases; J trimming: 3 bases; junction bases outside the gene matches: 19. Germline CDR1 is MGHRA and CDR2 is YSYEKL. CDR3 sequence reads: CASSRIGGVPGQEHYGYTF. CDR3 DNA: TGCGCCAGCAGCCGAATCGGGGGGGTCCCGGGACAGGAGCACTATGGCTACACCTTC.

This clonotype has a count of ten or more. The J gene is TRBJ1-5, the V gene TRBV7-8; D possibly corresponds to TRBD1 (6 bases). Trimming removed 4 bases at V and 7 bases at J, with 17 bases between. The CDR3 is 15 residues long. Germline CDR1 reads SGHVS; CDR2 reads FQNEAQ. DNA for the CDR3: TGTGCCAGCAGCTCGGTGGTGGGGGGGCGACAGCCCCAGCATTTT. This sequence encodes CASSSVVGGRQPQHF.

Regarding this clonotype: At one of its ends the junction is not consistent with the germline gene, which may arise from a read error. The DNA for the CDR3 is TGCAGTGCTAGAACGCGGGAGAATAGCAATCAGCCCCAGAATTTT. As protein: CSARTRENSNQPQNF. J is TRBJ1-5 and V is TRBV20-1, with D unresolved. There are 15 residues in the CDR3. In germline, CDR1 is DFQATT, CDR2 SNEGSKA (reference sequence).

This clonotype was picked up a small number of times. J is TRBJ2-7 and V is TRBV7-6; 8 nucleotides line up with TRBD1. V lost 1 base and J lost 4; bases outside the gene matches: 12. The germline CDR1 and CDR2 sequences are SGHVS and FNYEAQ. The CDR3 loop spans 17 amino acids. CDR3 DNA: TGTGCCAGCAGCTTAGAGCAAGGTGGGACAGGTTTGTACGAGCAGTACTTC. Translating gives CASSLEQGGTGLYEQYF.

This clonotype was found many times. This chain uses TRBV4-1 with TRBJ1-1; D is undetermined. The germline V gene has CDR1 MGHRA and CDR2 YSYEKL. CDR3 length: 13 amino acids. With 2 bases removed from V and 4 bases from J, the gap between germline ends came to 8 bases. The CDR3 protein is CASSQRGFTEAFF. CDR3 DNA: TGCGCCAGCAGCCAACGAGGGTTCACTGAAGCTTTCTTT.

This chain uses TRBV4-1 with TRBJ2-5, with D unclear. Germline V gene data show CDR1 as MGHRA and CDR2 as YSYEKL. The CDR3 consists of 13 residues. V was clipped by 4 bases and J by 3 bases, with 9 bases between them. In DNA form, the CDR3 reads TGCGCCAGCAGCCCTGATTGGGAAGAGACCCAGTACTTC. This gives the protein CASSPDWEETQYF.

There are many counts of this clonotype. The genes are TRBV10-3 and TRBJ2-2; D uncertain. V shed 4 bases and J shed 4 bases, with 4 bases lying between them. The CDR3 is 12 residues long. Germline V gene lookup returns CDR1 ENHRY and CDR2 SYGVKD. CDR3: CAISGTTGELFF. The CDR3 coding sequence is TGTGCCATCAGTGGAACCACCGGGGAGCTGTTTTTT.

This clonotype was seen at least ten times. At one boundary the junction diverges from the germline segment, which might be a read error. The chain employs TRBV6-5 and TRBJ1-5; D is unresolved. The CDR3 runs to 15 residues. The germline V gene has CDR1 MNHEY and CDR2 SVGAGI. The CDR3 loop reads CASSYSIDSNQPQNF. The CDR3 nucleotides read TGTGCCAGCAGTTACTCGATTGATAGCAATCAGCCCCAGAATTTT.

This clonotype was detected ten times or more. The chain has TRBV3-1 and TRBJ1-5; D may be TRBD1 (5 bases). CDR1 is LGHDT, CDR2 YNNKEL, per germline (reference sequence). The CDR3 runs 14 residues. The germline V and J ends were trimmed by 4 bases and 3 bases, with 10 bases remaining between them. CDR3 coding DNA: TGTGCCAGCAGCCCGGGGGGATTCAATCAGCCCCAGCATTTT. Its translation is CASSPGGFNQPQHF. Filled out from reference TRBV3-1 and TRBJ1-5, the complete variable domain reads DTAVSQTPKYLVTQMGNDKSIKCEQNLGHDTMYWYKQDSKKFLKIMFSYNNKELIINETVPNRFSPKSPDKAHLNLHINSLELGDSAVYFCASSPGGFNQPQHFGDGTRLSIL.

This clonotype was seen at least ten times. The rearrangement uses TRBV5-1 and TRBJ1-1, with a tentative D call TRBD1 (5 bases). Germline V gene data show CDR1 as SGHRS and CDR2 as YFSETQ. This CDR3 region has 15 residues. The V end lost 0 bases, the J end lost 1 base, and 10 bases lay between the germline ends. CDR3 sequence (DNA): TGCGCCAGCAGCTTGGCCCCCAGGGAGAACACTGAAGCTTTCTTT. Protein: CASSLAPRENTEAFF.